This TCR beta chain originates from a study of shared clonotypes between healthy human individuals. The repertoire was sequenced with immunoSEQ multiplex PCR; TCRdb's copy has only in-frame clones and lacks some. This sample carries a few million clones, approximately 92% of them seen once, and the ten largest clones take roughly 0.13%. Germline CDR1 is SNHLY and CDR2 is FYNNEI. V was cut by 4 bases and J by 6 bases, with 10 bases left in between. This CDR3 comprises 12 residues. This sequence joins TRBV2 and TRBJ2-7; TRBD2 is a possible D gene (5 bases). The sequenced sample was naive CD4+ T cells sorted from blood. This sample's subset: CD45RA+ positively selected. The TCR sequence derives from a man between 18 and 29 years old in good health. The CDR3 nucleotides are TGTGCCAGCAGTGTTGCCGGGGTCGAGCAGTACTTC. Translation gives CASSVAGVEQYF.